This T cell receptor (beta chain) emerged from a study of cytomegalovirus exposure and HLA in healthy donors. Study findings and constraints: Researchers counted around 150 TCR beta chains as cytomegalovirus-associated.

CDR1 SGHNT and CDR2 YYREEE come from the germline V gene (reference sequence). This CDR3 has 17 residues. Losses at the gene ends were 0 bases for V and 3 bases for J; bases not matched to a gene: 7. Comment on this clone: The antigen remains undetermined.

The table came from immunoSEQ multiplex PCR; TCRdb's copy has only in-frame clones and leaves some out. The table includes some 150,000 clones, 70% to 90% detected once. While the first cohort had 650 to 850 subjects, the donors belonged to the separate validation cohort of over a hundred subjects. V is TRBV5-4 and J is TRBJ2-5, with TRBD2 matching over 11 bases. The sequence came from a man between 18 and 29 years old in good health and CMV-seropositive. Sequencing used PBMCs. This CDR3 reads CASSLVLAGGYKETQYF. In DNA form, the CDR3 reads TGTGCCAGCAGCTTGGTGCTAGCGGGAGGTTATAAAGAGACCCAGTACTTC. Full variable domain (rest looked up from reference TRBV5-4 and TRBJ2-5): ETGVTQSPTHLIKTRGQQVTLRCSSQSGHNTVSWYQQALGQGPQFIFQYYREEENGRGNFPPRFSGLQFPNYSSELNVNALELDDSALYLCASSLVLAGGYKETQYFGPGTRLLVL.